The rows below give T cell receptor beta chains drawn from one sample of a study of T cell responses to AZD1222 COVID-19 vaccine. The method was immunoSEQ multiplex PCR; TCRdb's version includes in-frame clones alone and lacks a portion of them. The sample carries 120,000 or so clones, around 94% recorded once. Sequenced material: peripheral blood, taken on day 0 of AZD1222 vaccination. Source of these receptors: an adult in good health. Both conserved end residues are part of each CDR3. Fields, in order: J gene, V gene, clone size, D gene, CDR3 DNA, CDR3 protein. A D gene is named only where the DNA matches it firmly. Size is stated for part of the rows, as once, few or many counts, or as a class when the clone is expanded.

J: TRBJ2-1
V: TRBV11-3
size: NA
D: TRBD2
DNA: TGTGCCAGCAGCTTAGACCCGGGACTAGCGGGAGTCGGTGAGCAGTTCTTC
CDR3: CASSLDPGLAGVGEQFF

J: TRBJ2-7
V: TRBV18
size: NA
D: NA
DNA: TGTGCCAGCTCACCCAAACTGGAGGACGAGCAGTACTTC
CDR3: CASSPKLEDEQYF

J: TRBJ1-5
V: TRBV2
size: NA
D: TRBD1
DNA: TGTGCCAGCAGAGAACAGGGGTATCAGCCCCAGCATTTT
CDR3: CASREQGYQPQHF

J: TRBJ2-2
V: TRBV27
size: NA
D: NA
DNA: TGTGCCAGCAGCCCCGGGACTCTCACCGGGGAGCTGTTTTTT
CDR3: CASSPGTLTGELFF

J: TRBJ1-1
V: TRBV13
size: NA
D: NA
DNA: TGTGCCAGCAGCCGGATTGGGGGTGGGACTGAAGCTTTCTTT
CDR3: CASSRIGGGTEAFF

J: TRBJ1-6
V: TRBV6-5
size: NA
D: NA
DNA: TGTGCCAGCAGTTCGGTGGGCGGAGGTAATTCACCCCTCCACTTT
CDR3: CASSSVGGGNSPLHF

J: TRBJ2-1
V: TRBV7-9
size: NA
D: TRBD2
DNA: TGTGCCAGCAGCCCGCGAGGTAGCGGGGGATTCTCCTACAATGAGCAGTTCTTC
CDR3: CASSPRGSGGFSYNEQFF

J: TRBJ2-6
V: TRBV6-5
size: NA
D: NA
DNA: TGTGCCAGCAAGGGCTCTGGGGCCAACGTCCTGACTTTC
CDR3: CASKGSGANVLTF

J: TRBJ2-1
V: TRBV6-6
size: NA
D: NA
DNA: TGTGCCAGCAGGGAGGAGGGAAATGAGCAGTTCTTC
CDR3: CASREEGNEQFF

J: TRBJ1-2
V: TRBV9
size: NA
D: TRBD1
DNA: TGTGCCAGCAGCCCCCGGGGGACAGGGGGAATTGACTATGGCTACACCTTC
CDR3: CASSPRGTGGIDYGYTF

J: TRBJ1-2
V: TRBV4-1
size: NA
D: NA
DNA: TGCGCCAGCAGCCAAGAGGGAAGGGATGGCTACACCTTC
CDR3: CASSQEGRDGYTF

J: TRBJ2-3
V: TRBV7-8
size: NA
D: NA
DNA: TGTGCCAGCCGCCCTAGGCTAGCTCTCACAGATACGCAGTATTTT
CDR3: CASRPRLALTDTQYF

J: TRBJ1-2
V: TRBV7-2
size: once
D: TRBD1
DNA: TGTGCCAGCAGCTCCCCGGGACAGGGCTATGGCTACACCTTC
CDR3: CASSSPGQGYGYTF

J: TRBJ1-6
V: TRBV4-1
size: NA
D: TRBD1
DNA: TGCGCCAGCAGCCCCCGGACAGGGAGGAATTCACCCCTCCACTTT
CDR3: CASSPRTGRNSPLHF

J: TRBJ1-1
V: TRBV29-1
size: NA
D: NA
DNA: TGCAGCGTTGTCGTCTTCGGGGACACTGAAGCTTTCTTT
CDR3: CSVVVFGDTEAFF

J: TRBJ1-2
V: TRBV7-9
size: NA
D: NA
DNA: TGTGCCAGCAGCTTTGGACTTGGGGGAGGAGGGGGCTACACCTTC
CDR3: CASSFGLGGGGGYTF

J: TRBJ1-2
V: TRBV5-1
size: NA
D: NA
DNA: TGCGCCAGCAGCTTGACGGCAGGGGCCATGGGAGGCTACACCTTC
CDR3: CASSLTAGAMGGYTF

J: TRBJ1-2
V: TRBV7-3
size: NA
D: NA
DNA: TGTGCCAGCAGCTTGGGGGAGGGCTATGGCTACACCTTC
CDR3: CASSLGEGYGYTF

J: TRBJ1-6
V: TRBV28
size: NA
D: TRBD1
DNA: TGTGCCAGCAGTTTAACAGGGGACAATTCACCCCTCCACTTT
CDR3: CASSLTGDNSPLHF

J: TRBJ1-2
V: TRBV3-1/TRBV3-2
size: NA
D: TRBD1
DNA: TGTGCCAGCAGCCCTAACACAAGGGGGCTGGCGGGGGGCTACACCTTC
CDR3: CASSPNTRGLAGGYTF

J: TRBJ1-1
V: TRBV27
size: NA
D: TRBD1
DNA: TGTGCCAGCCGACAACAGGGGATGGGTCGTGGTGAAGCTTTCTTT
CDR3: CASRQQGMGRGEAFF

J: TRBJ2-3
V: TRBV14
size: NA
D: TRBD1
DNA: TGTGCCAGCAGCCAAGGGACAGGGTGGTCCACAGATACGCAGTATTTT
CDR3: CASSQGTGWSTDTQYF

J: TRBJ1-4
V: TRBV7-9
size: NA
D: NA
DNA: TGTGCCAGCAGTCTACAGGGTGGGGCGACTAATGAAAAACTGTTTTTT
CDR3: CASSLQGGATNEKLFF

J: TRBJ2-4
V: TRBV24-1
size: NA
D: NA
DNA: TGTGCCACCACGTCAGGCATTCAGTACTTC
CDR3: CATTSGIQYF

J: TRBJ2-2
V: TRBV24-1
size: NA
D: NA
DNA: TGTGCCACCGGGGGGCCTGACACCGGGGAGCTGTTTTTT
CDR3: CATGGPDTGELFF

J: TRBJ2-7
V: TRBV11-2
size: NA
D: TRBD2
DNA: TGTGCCAGCAGCTTAGATCGGGGGGTATCATCCTACGAGCAGTACTTC
CDR3: CASSLDRGVSSYEQYF

J: TRBJ1-1
V: TRBV14
size: NA
D: NA
DNA: TGTGCCAGCAGCCAAGATCCAGGGCGAGCTTTCTTT
CDR3: CASSQDPGRAFF

J: TRBJ1-5
V: TRBV6-5
size: once
D: NA
DNA: TGTGCCAGCAGTTCGGGGTATCAGCCCCAGCATTTT
CDR3: CASSSGYQPQHF

J: TRBJ2-2
V: TRBV5-5
size: NA
D: NA
DNA: TGTGCCAGCAGCTTAGCCAGGGAGATCCTGAACACCGGGGAGCTGTTTTTT
CDR3: CASSLAREILNTGELFF